The text below deals with one T cell receptor beta chain. Its cognate antigen is unknown. Indicated time point: baseline pretreatment blood. Sample treatment: 15 Gy SBRT to primary tumor, nephrectomy 4 weeks later. Blood was sampled at baseline, 2 weeks and 4 weeks after SBRT. The patient's renal cell carcinoma had clear cell pathology. The data were obtained in a study of radiation and T cells in renal cell carcinoma. Regarding the study as a whole: Pretreatment tumor biopsies were lacking, so baseline clonotypes are unknown. Top tumor clonotypes rose in blood 2 weeks post-radiation, then contracted.

Using immunoSEQ multiplex PCR, the repertoire was profiled, and TCRdb retains in-frame clones only, with some absent. The sample lists roughly 130,000 clones, over 75% seen once, with about 11% in the top ten. The sample was blood, taken from a patient whose treatment included radiotherapy and nephrectomy. This receptor was obtained from a woman in her forties or fifties with renal cell carcinoma.

The CDR3 region is CASSLMETSGEQFF. As DNA, the CDR3 is TGTGCCAGCAGCTTAATGGAGACTAGCGGGGAGCAGTTCTTC. The V gene is TRBV7-3, the J gene TRBJ2-1; 10 nucleotides line up with TRBD2. CDR1 and CDR2 from the germline V gene are SGHTA and FQGTGA. The V gene end was trimmed by 1 base and the J gene end by 10 bases; junction bases not matched to a gene: 4. The CDR3 sequence is 14 residues long.